These 27 T cell receptor beta chains came from one sample sequenced in a study of cytomegalovirus exposure and HLA in healthy donors. PCR used 60 Vbeta primers and 13 Jbeta primers. The data were produced by immunoSEQ multiplex PCR, yet TCRdb's version contains in-frame clones alone and is incomplete. The sample yields 160,000 or so clones, around four fifths seen once. Material for sequencing was PBMCs. These receptors were obtained from a man aged 18 to 30 in good health and CMV-seronegative.

The V call is TRBV28, the J call TRBJ1-1; D not certain. Germline V CDR1 and CDR2: MDHEN, SYDVKM. This CDR3 comprises 11 residues. The V and J ends lost 8 bases and 4 bases respectively, with 8 bases between them. The CDR3 protein is CASYGVTEAFF. CDR3 DNA sequence: TGTGCCAGCTACGGTGTCACTGAAGCTTTCTTT.

The chain uses TRBV27 and TRBJ2-7, with 9 bases matching TRBD1. Germline V gene lookup returns CDR1 MNHEY and CDR2 SMNVEV (reference sequence). J was trimmed by 3 bases and V by 2 bases; bases with no gene match: 5. The CDR3 contains 15 residues. The CDR3, as DNA: TGTGCCAGCAGTTTAGACGGGACAGGGTTCTACGAGCAGTACTTC. Translating gives CASSLDGTGFYEQYF.

CDR3 in DNA: TGTGCCAGCAGCCGATACTCAGGGTACAATGAGCAGTTCTTC. It encodes CASSRYSGYNEQFF. The chain is built from TRBV7-9 and TRBJ2-1; D possibly corresponds to TRBD1 (5 bases). V lost 5 bases and J 4 bases, leaving 12 bases between the germline ends. The germline V gene has CDR1 SEHNR and CDR2 FQNEAQ (reference sequence). The CDR3 length is 14 residues.

The V call is TRBV28, the J call TRBJ1-2; 7 bases line up with TRBD1. The V gene end was trimmed by 4 bases and the J gene end by 6 bases; junction bases not matched to a gene: 8. The CDR3 is made up of 14 amino acids. CDR1 and CDR2 (germline): MDHEN, SYDVKM. The CDR3 here is CASSSPTGLDGYTF. CDR3 bases: TGTGCCAGCAGTTCCCCGACAGGGTTGGATGGCTACACCTTC.

The rearrangement joins TRBV7-6 to TRBJ2-1; D is perhaps TRBD2 (5 bases). The germline V gene has CDR1 SGHVS and CDR2 FNYEAQ. CDR3 length equals 14 residues. Trimming took 5 bases from V and 4 from J, leaving 12 bases between them. The CDR3 is CASSPSGMYNEQFF. The DNA for the CDR3 is TGTGCCAGCAGCCCCAGCGGAATGTACAATGAGCAGTTCTTC. Based on the CDR3 plus reference TRBV7-6 and TRBJ2-1, the full variable domain is GAGVSQSPRYKVTKRGQDVALRCDPISGHVSLYWYRQALGQGPEFLTYFNYEAQQDKSGLPNDRFSAERPEGSISTLTIQRTEQRDSAMYRCASSPSGMYNEQFFGPGTRLTVL.

This clone was seen only once. This rearrangement joins TRBV7-8 to TRBJ1-2, with D possibly matching TRBD1 (5 bases). The ends were cut back, 2 bases at V and 6 bases at J, with 16 bases in the middle. Looked up from germline, CDR1 is SGHVS and CDR2 is FQNEAQ. The CDR3 sequence is 15 residues long. The CDR3: CASSLIRGRSHGYTF. DNA of the CDR3: TGTGCCAGCAGCTTAATCCGGGGGAGATCCCATGGCTACACCTTC.

Only one count was recorded for this clone. The chain joins TRBV19 to TRBJ2-1; 10 positions match TRBD2. Trimming cost V 4 bases and J 1 base; bases outside gene matches: 4. This CDR3 has 16 residues. Germline CDR1 and CDR2: LNHDA and SQIVND (reference sequence). The CDR3 is CASSTSGSESYNEQFF. The DNA for the CDR3 is TGTGCCAGTAGTACTAGCGGGAGTGAGTCCTACAATGAGCAGTTCTTC.

The V and J genes are TRBV6-5 and TRBJ2-1, with 9 bases aligning to TRBD1. Germline-derived CDR1 and CDR2 are MNHEY and SVGAGI. The junction had 9 bases not matched to a gene; V was cut back by 8 bases and J by 7 bases. CDR3 length equals 14 residues. CDR3 in DNA: TGTGCCAGCGGGGGGACAGGGCTGTGGAATGAGCAGTTCTTC. This gives the protein CASGGTGLWNEQFF.

V gene TRBV18 combines with J gene TRBJ2-7; 10 nucleotides line up with TRBD2. Looked up from germline, CDR1 is KGHSH and CDR2 is LQKENI. The CDR3 covers 16 residues. The V and J ends lost 3 bases and 6 bases, in that order; junction bases with no gene match: 11. The CDR3 protein is CASSPDLAGGTGEQYF. The CDR3 DNA sequence: TGTGCCAGCTCACCCGACTTAGCGGGAGGTACCGGCGAGCAGTACTTC.

The genes are TRBV29-1 and TRBJ1-2; 8 nucleotides agree with TRBD1. Unmatched junction bases numbered 9, after V lost 4 bases and J lost 2 bases. Germline-derived CDR1 and CDR2 are SQVTM and ANQGSEA. This CDR3 comprises 15 residues. The CDR3 loop is CSVGGSTGENYGYTF. The CDR3, as DNA: TGCAGCGTTGGGGGATCGACAGGGGAAAACTATGGCTACACCTTC.

The DNA of the CDR3 is TGTGCCAGCTCAAGTGCCTACTACAATGAGCAGTTCTTC. It translates to CASSSAYYNEQFF. The gene calls are TRBV18 and TRBJ2-1; D remains ambiguous. V shed 5 bases and J shed 3 bases, with 8 bases lying between them. There are 13 residues in the CDR3. From germline, CDR1 is KGHSH and CDR2 LQKENI.

This chain joins TRBV4-1 and TRBJ2-7, with D unclear. Germline V gene lookup returns CDR1 MGHRA and CDR2 YSYEKL. This CDR3 region has 14 residues. V was clipped by 2 bases and J by 3 bases, with 11 bases between them. The CDR3 DNA is TGCGCCAGCAGCCAACAGGTTGTCAACTACGAGCAGTACTTC. Encoded protein: CASSQQVVNYEQYF.

The genes are TRBV28 and TRBJ2-7, with 7 bases identical to TRBD1. Germline values: CDR1 MDHEN, CDR2 SYDVKM. The V segment lost 6 bases and the J segment 2 bases; nucleotides outside the gene matches: 10. The CDR3 length is 15 residues. The CDR3 is CASSYKRGQTYEQYF. CDR3 sequence (DNA): TGTGCCAGCAGCTATAAGAGGGGGCAAACCTACGAGCAGTACTTC.

V and J are TRBV15 and TRBJ1-3; possible D gene TRBD1, 6 bases. Trimming shortened V by 2 bases and J by 4 bases, and 9 bases separated the two germline ends. Per the germline V gene, CDR1 is LNHNV and CDR2 is YYDKDF (reference sequence). This CDR3 has 14 residues. The CDR3 loop reads CATSRTGTGNTIYF. CDR3 DNA: TGTGCCACCAGCAGAACAGGGACCGGAAACACCATATATTTT. Looking up the rest from reference TRBV15 and TRBJ1-3 gives the full variable domain: DAMVIQNPRYQVTQFGKPVTLSCSQTLNHNVMYWYQQKSSQAPKLLFHYYDKDFNNEADTPDNFQSRRPNTSFCFLDIRSPGLGDTAMYLCATSRTGTGNTIYFGEGSWLTVV.

The CDR3 here is CASSATGYEQYF. CDR3 in DNA: TGTGCCAGCAGTGCAACGGGTTACGAGCAGTACTTC. The genes are TRBV11-2 and TRBJ2-7; no clear D. V lost 6 bases and J 4 bases, leaving 10 bases between the germline ends. Germline lookup yields CDR1 SGHAT and CDR2 FQNNGV. This CDR3 has 12 amino acids.

This sequence joins TRBV29-1 and TRBJ1-1; 9 nucleotides agree with TRBD1. The ends lost 8 bases at V and 0 bases at J; junction bases unmatched: 4. The CDR3 is 13 amino acids. Germline V lookup: CDR1 SQVTM, CDR2 ANQGSEA. CDR3: CSTQGALNTEAFF. CDR3 coding DNA: TGCAGCACACAGGGGGCCTTGAACACTGAAGCTTTCTTT.

The rearrangement joins TRBV30 to TRBJ2-7; 11 nucleotides agree with TRBD1. The CDR3 has 14 amino acids. The trim removed 1 base at V and 3 bases at J, leaving 2 bases unmatched. Germline loops: CDR1 GTSNPN, CDR2 SVGIG (reference sequence). The CDR3 loop reads CAWSDGTGGYEQYF. CDR3 coding DNA: TGTGCCTGGAGTGACGGGACAGGGGGCTACGAGCAGTACTTC.

The rearrangement joins TRBV6-5 to TRBJ2-2, with D possibly TRBD2 on 5 matching bases. The V gene's germline CDR1 is MNHEY and CDR2 SVGAGI. The CDR3 is 16 amino acids. Trimming left V 0 bases short and J 6 bases short, with 14 bases between. The CDR3 nucleotides are TGTGCCAGCAGTTACTCGGCTGGAGGTTTGGCCGGGGAGCTGTTTTTT. This translates into CASSYSAGGLAGELFF.

The chain joins TRBV7-6 to TRBJ2-1; D is undetermined. This CDR3 has 15 amino acids. Per the germline V gene, CDR1 is SGHVS and CDR2 is FNYEAQ. The germline V and J ends were trimmed by 1 base and 4 bases, with 11 bases remaining between them. As DNA, the CDR3 is TGTGCCAGCAGCTTAGTAGCTACGTCTTACAATGAGCAGTTCTTC. Protein product: CASSLVATSYNEQFF.

The genes are TRBV5-8 and TRBJ2-4; D ambiguous. With 3 bases removed from V and 0 bases from J, the gap between germline ends came to 7 bases. The V gene's germline CDR1 is SGHTS and CDR2 YDEGEE. CDR3 length equals 14 residues. DNA for the CDR3: TGTGCCAGCAGCTCTCGTTTAGCCAAAAACATTCAGTACTTC. This encodes CASSSRLAKNIQYF.

The chain employs TRBV11-3 and TRBJ1-5; 7 bases are shared with TRBD1. V shed 2 bases, J shed 3 bases, and the junction held 4 bases outside the gene matches. The CDR3 runs 15 residues. Germline V gene data show CDR1 as SGHNT and CDR2 as YENEEA. The CDR3 region has the DNA TGTGCCAGCAGCTTATCCGACAGGGACAATCAGCCCCAGCATTTT. This codes for CASSLSDRDNQPQHF.

This clone was observed a handful of times. The CDR3 region is CASGSSGQGAGYGYTF. The CDR3 coding sequence is TGTGCCAGCGGGTCCTCGGGACAGGGGGCCGGCTATGGCTACACCTTC. The chain joins TRBV7-9 to TRBJ1-2; TRBD1 agrees at 12 bases. With 8 bases clipped from V and 4 bases from J, the junction kept 11 bases outside the gene matches. The CDR3 has 16 amino acids. Germline V gene sequence: CDR1 SEHNR, CDR2 FQNEAQ (reference sequence).

This chain connects TRBV5-1 to TRBJ1-2; 7 positions agree with TRBD1. The CDR3 is 13 residues long. Losses at the gene ends were 2 bases for V and 5 bases for J; bases not matched to a gene: 3. Per germline, CDR1 SGHRS and CDR2 YFSETQ. The CDR3 coding sequence is TGCGCCAGCAGCTTCAGGGGGGAGTATGGCTACACCTTC. Translation: CASSFRGEYGYTF.

J is TRBJ1-1 and V is TRBV10-2; D remains unclear. Deletions cut 2 bases from V and 5 bases from J, with 12 bases between. The CDR3 is made up of 14 amino acids. Germline values: CDR1 WSHSY, CDR2 SAAADI. The CDR3 sequence is CASSERRGQTEAFF. CDR3 nucleotides: TGCGCCAGCAGTGAGAGGCGGGGTCAGACTGAAGCTTTCTTT.

This CDR3 is CASSLFGTARLIRTEAFF. The CDR3 DNA reads TGTGCCAGCAGTTTATTTGGCACGGCGAGGTTAATTCGCACTGAAGCTTTCTTT. The chain joins TRBV28 to TRBJ1-1, with D unresolved. Germline loops: CDR1 MDHEN, CDR2 SYDVKM. The CDR3 extends over 18 amino acids. With 1 base removed from V and 4 bases from J, the gap between germline ends came to 22 bases.

V is TRBV5-1 and J is TRBJ1-2, with a tentative D call TRBD1 (5 bases). V was trimmed by 0 bases and J by 7 bases, leaving 16 bases between them. Germline CDR1 is SGHRS and CDR2 is YFSETQ. There are 15 residues in the CDR3. CDR3 in DNA: TGCGCCAGCAGCTTGGGGCAGGGCCTCGGCGGTGGCTACACCTTC. Its translation is CASSLGQGLGGGYTF.

As DNA, the CDR3 is TGCAGCGTTGAAGCCCGCCGGGGGTACGAGCAGTACTTC. This encodes CSVEARRGYEQYF. This rearrangement joins TRBV29-1 to TRBJ2-7, with a possible D match to TRBD2 (6 bases). CDR3 length: 13 residues. Germline CDR1 and CDR2: SQVTM and ANQGSEA. Trimming took 1 base from V and 4 from J, leaving 11 bases between them.